This T cell receptor (beta chain) appears in the sequencing data of a study of control samples from healthy donors and cancer patients. Produced via immunoSEQ multiplex PCR; TCRdb's table is partial and in-frame only. The sample shows tens of thousands of clones, roughly 89% of them seen only once. Germline V lookup: CDR1 LNHNV, CDR2 YYDKDF (reference sequence). The CDR3 length is 15 residues. The ends were cut back, 1 base at V and 3 bases at J, with 12 bases in the middle. The chain couples TRBV15 to TRBJ2-5; D perhaps matches TRBD2 (6 bases). The clonotype was recovered from a man in his forties or fifties with colorectal cancer. Source material: PBMCs. The CDR3 protein is CATSRGGEKEETQYF. The DNA of the CDR3 is TGTGCCACCAGCAGAGGGGGGGAGAAGGAAGAGACCCAGTACTTC. The whole variable domain, filled in from reference TRBV15 and TRBJ2-5, reads DAMVIQNPRYQVTQFGKPVTLSCSQTLNHNVMYWYQQKSSQAPKLLFHYYDKDFNNEADTPDNFQSRRPNTSFCFLDIRSPGLGDTAMYLCATSRGGEKEETQYFGPGTRLLVL.